The 15 T cell receptor beta chains below were found in one sample sequenced in a study of blood T cell repertoires in COVID-19. The assay was immunoSEQ multiplex PCR, and TCRdb's table has in-frame clones only and misses some. The repertoire holds 250,000 to 300,000 clones, approximately 91% seen once, with about 2.3% in the top ten. Sequencing used PBMCs or T cells enriched from blood (not recorded which). Source of these receptors: a woman aged 40 to 49 with acute COVID-19.

The chain joins TRBV7-3 to TRBJ2-3; 10 bases agree with TRBD2. Per germline, CDR1 SGHTA and CDR2 FQGTGA. The CDR3 is 17 residues long. The trim removed 1 base at V and 1 base at J, leaving 5 bases unmatched. The CDR3 loop is CASSLSGGTSGTDTQYF. CDR3 coding DNA: TGTGCCAGCAGCTTAAGCGGGGGGACTAGCGGCACAGATACGCAGTATTTT.

V usage is TRBV7-3 and J usage is TRBJ2-2; TRBD1 aligns across 8 bases. CDR1 and CDR2 (germline): SGHTA, FQGTGA. The CDR3 is 16 amino acids. Germline trimming cut 0 bases from V and 5 bases from J; bases unmatched to any gene: 5. The CDR3 protein is CASSLTPRGLTGELFF. The CDR3 coding sequence is TGTGCCAGCAGCTTAACCCCCAGGGGGCTTACCGGGGAGCTGTTTTTT.

The genes are TRBV3-1 (or the pseudogene TRBV3-2) and TRBJ1-5, with 11 bases fitting TRBD1. Trimming took 4 bases from V and 4 from J; bases not matched to a gene: 3. Per the germline V gene, CDR1 is LGHDT and CDR2 is YNNKEL (reference sequence). The CDR3 totals 15 residues. CDR3 sequence: CASSPGTGGNQPQHF. The DNA for the CDR3 is TGTGCCAGCAGCCCCGGGACAGGGGGAAATCAGCCCCAGCATTTT.

The genes are TRBV18 and TRBJ2-1; TRBD2 matches 10 bases. Per the germline V gene, CDR1 is KGHSH and CDR2 is LQKENI. The length of the CDR3 is 15 residues. Trimming cost V 5 bases and J 3 bases; bases outside gene matches: 4. CDR3 bases: TGTGCCAGCTCAACTCTAGCGGGGGACTACAATGAGCAGTTCTTC. Translation gives CASSTLAGDYNEQFF.

Only a few counts were recorded for this clone. The chain links TRBV7-3 to TRBJ1-6, with D tentatively TRBD1 (6 bases). The ends were cut back, 1 base at V and 10 bases at J, with 17 bases in the middle. The CDR3 extends over 16 amino acids. Per germline, CDR1 SGHTA and CDR2 FQGTGA. The CDR3 sequence is CASSLNSRDNGSPLHF. The CDR3 region has the DNA TGTGCCAGCAGCTTAAACTCCCGGGACAACGGGTCACCCCTCCACTTT.

The chain is built from TRBV7-2 and TRBJ1-5; a possible D gene is TRBD1 (5 bases). Per the germline V gene, CDR1 is SGHTA and CDR2 is FQGNSA. V was trimmed by 1 base and J by 3 bases, leaving 10 bases between them. This CDR3 region has 15 residues. For the CDR3, the DNA is TGTGCCAGCAGCTTAGATGGCAGGGTCAATCAGCCCCAGCATTTT. This codes for CASSLDGRVNQPQHF.

CDR3 region: CASRAGGAVHEQYF. CDR3 DNA: TGTGCCAGCAGGGCCGGGGGGGCAGTCCACGAGCAGTACTTC. This chain connects TRBV28 to TRBJ2-7; 8 positions agree with TRBD2. The CDR3 sequence is 14 residues long. The trim removed 6 bases at V and 5 bases at J, leaving 9 bases unmatched. The germline gives CDR1 MDHEN, CDR2 SYDVKM.

The rearrangement joins TRBV7-9 to TRBJ2-1; D gene uncertain. CDR1 and CDR2 from the germline V gene are SEHNR and FQNEAQ (reference sequence). The CDR3 runs to 12 residues. The germline V and J ends were trimmed by 5 bases and 9 bases, with 11 bases remaining between them. In DNA form, the CDR3 reads TGTGCCAGCAGCCCAAACCCCGGTGAGCAGTTCTTC. Translation gives CASSPNPGEQFF.

This chain connects TRBV3-1 (or the pseudogene TRBV3-2) to TRBJ2-7, with 9 bases lining up with TRBD1. The CDR3 is made up of 14 amino acids. J gave up 4 bases and V 6 bases, and 7 bases lay outside the gene matches. Looked up from germline, CDR1 is LGHDT and CDR2 is YNNKEL (reference sequence). The CDR3 loop is CASSPGTGIYEQYF. The CDR3 DNA follows: TGTGCCAGCAGTCCCGGGACAGGGATTTACGAGCAGTACTTC.

This chain joins TRBV6-4 and TRBJ2-1; tentative D call: TRBD2 (6 bases). V was shortened by 2 bases and J by 3 bases, with 14 bases between the two germline ends. CDR3 length: 16 residues. Germline V gene lookup returns CDR1 MRHNA and CDR2 SNTAGT. CDR3 coding DNA: TGTGCCAGCAGTGACCTGGGCGGGGTTAACTACAATGAGCAGTTCTTC. This codes for CASSDLGGVNYNEQFF.

This clone appeared a few times. Other DNA sequences in this sample translate to the same CDR3. The rearrangement joins TRBV27 to TRBJ2-1, with TRBD2 matching 11 bases. V dropped 4 bases and J dropped 8; count of bases not matched to a gene: 7. Looked up from germline, CDR1 is MNHEY and CDR2 is SMNVEV (reference sequence). The CDR3 runs 15 residues. CDR3 amino acids: CASSSPGLAVDEQFF. The CDR3 DNA reads as TGTGCCAGCAGTTCTCCGGGACTAGCGGTAGATGAGCAGTTCTTC.

The J gene is TRBJ2-7, the V gene TRBV3-1 (or the pseudogene TRBV3-2); D may be TRBD2 (6 bases). V lost 1 base, J lost 3 bases, and 16 bases lay in between. The CDR3 is made up of 16 amino acids. Per germline, CDR1 LGHDT and CDR2 YNNKEL (reference sequence). CDR3 DNA sequence: TGTGCCAGCAGCCAAGTCGCGGGACGGGGGATCTACGAGCAGTACTTC. Protein sequence: CASSQVAGRGIYEQYF.

The chain couples TRBV28 to TRBJ2-1; 7 bases are shared with TRBD1. With V trimmed by 5 bases and J by 2 bases, 9 bases remained unmatched. Germline CDR1 is MDHEN and CDR2 is SYDVKM. The CDR3 is 16 amino acids. For the CDR3, the DNA is TGTGCCAGCAGTCCGACACAGGGGATAACCTACAATGAGCAGTTCTTC. Residues: CASSPTQGITYNEQFF. The full variable domain, rest sourced from reference TRBV28 and TRBJ2-1, is DVKVTQSSRYLVKRTGEKVFLECVQDMDHENMFWYRQDPGLGLRLIYFSYDVKMKEKGDIPEGYSVSREKKERFSLILESASTNQTSMYLCASSPTQGITYNEQFFGPGTRLTVL.

V usage is TRBV5-3 and J usage is TRBJ1-6; no firm D call. TRBV5-3 is an open reading frame, and its role is uncertain. The V end lost 1 base, the J end lost 5 bases, and 7 bases lay between the germline ends. The CDR3 is 14 residues long. CDR3 nucleotide sequence: TGTGCCAGAAGCTTGTGTCCTAATAATTCACCCCTCCACTTT. It translates to CARSLCPNNSPLHF.

The J gene is TRBJ1-2, the V gene TRBV9; D is unresolved. V was trimmed by 3 bases and J by 4 bases, leaving 7 bases between them. The germline V gene encodes CDR1 SGDLS and CDR2 YYNGEE. This CDR3 spans 12 amino acids. The CDR3 nucleotides read TGTGCCAGCAGCGGAAGCTCCTATGGCTACACCTTC. It encodes CASSGSSYGYTF.